This entry describes one TCR beta chain. Its specific antigen is unknown. Base qualities are not at hand, and no much larger clone is one base apart. The method behind the library was the immunoSEQ multiplex PCR assay. Rearranged TCR beta chain products were amplified from the genomic DNA of sorted T-cell subsets and were then sequenced. The authors processed their data as follows. Shannon entropy and Simpson indices were used to quantify the repertoire diversity of productive TCR beta rearrangements. To assess clonal expansion, the frequencies of the 100 most abundant productive TCR beta clonotypes were added up as a share of total reads. The TRB repertoires were scored with a self-reactivity index that is based on amino acid usage at CDR3beta positions 6 and 7. Repertoire analyses used two-way ANOVA; flow cytometric analyses used Student t or Mann-Whitney tests. The table was pulled from immuneACCESS by TCRdb, which kept in-frame rearrangements only. Such tables lose some clones; where checked, under half of the loss comes from unresolved V genes, and the rest has no known cause. Clone size and V and J calls were adopted from that table, with D and trimming inferred from the DNA. This sample comprises fewer than 40,000 clones, approximately 96% of them detected only once. The ten most abundant clones make up about 0.32% of the sample.

Trimming accounts for 3 bases at V and 3 bases at J, while the number of junction bases matched to no gene is 15. From the cysteine up to the phenylalanine, the CDR3 has a length of 19 residues. The kept DNA is CDR3 alone, 57 bases in frame from the first base. CDR1 and CDR2 are read off the germline V gene (reference sequence) as LNHDA and SQIVND. This record comes from a study of regulatory and conventional T cells in RAG deficiency (dated by TCRdb to 2016 to 2017). Turning to the overall study: High-throughput TCR beta sequencing was used to compare the repertoire diversity and composition of Treg, conventional CD4+ and CD8+ T cells between RAG-deficient patients and healthy controls. Overall study results and their limits: Compared with controls, Omenn syndrome and CID/AS patients had 80 to 100-fold fewer unique TCR beta sequences in Treg cells, but only around 10-fold fewer in the other subsets. Compared with control T-cell subpopulations, the RAG-deficient patients had markedly lower Shannon entropy and higher Simpson indices. Some T-cell subset analyses were not performed for some subjects. Shorter CDR3 lengths were found in all patient T-cell subsets, and >85% Treg-Tconv repertoire overlap at nucleotide and amino acid level was observed in Omenn syndrome patients. Sorted CD25-high CD127-low cells from Omenn syndrome patients may represent peripherally activated cells rather than bona fide Treg cells.

Before genomic DNA extraction, conventional CD4+ T cells were isolated from blood as CD25-low CD127-high cells. For repertoire analyses, the comparison group consisted of about 8 healthy control donors. These sequences were also reported in another study, on regulatory T cells. The second study, in turn, reports: The multiplex PCR used 52 forward TRBV primers and 13 reverse TRBJ primers, with assay-based and computational corrections for amplification bias. Restricted unique TRB V-J pairs and skewed V and J gene usage were observed in patient repertoires, most markedly in regulatory T cells. The study compared T-cell receptor beta repertoires of sorted regulatory, conventional CD4+ and CD8+ T cells between CD3G-deficient patients and healthy controls. Ficoll density separation was used to isolate peripheral blood mononuclear cells. Rearranged TRB loci were amplified from genomic DNA by multiplex PCR within the immunoSEQ assay. An Illumina HiSeq platform was used to sequence the TRB amplicons. Custom algorithms error-filtered the raw sequences and aligned the raw sequences to reference gene sequences, after which the immunoSEQ online tools were used for analysis. Productive and nonproductive TRB rearrangement frequencies were evaluated among both unique and total sequences. For group comparisons, t tests, Mann-Whitney tests or two-way ANOVA were performed in Prism software.

This clonotype originated in a human donor in good health. The V gene is TRBV19 and the J gene is TRBJ2-2, and 8 junction bases match TRBD1. Sequences were obtained from CD25- CD4+ T cells sorted from blood. DNA sequence: TGTGCCAGTAGTATGAAAATGCTGACAGGGGCCCAACACACCGGGGAGCTGTTTTTT. Protein translation: CASSMKMLTGAQHTGELFF. Supplemented by the reference TRBV19 and TRBJ2-2 proteins around the CDR3, the complete variable domain is DGGITQSPKYLFRKEGQNVTLSCEQNLNHDAMYWYRQDPGQGLRLIYYSQIVNDFQKGDIAEGYSVSREKKESFPLTVTSAQKNPTAFYLCASSMKMLTGAQHTGELFFGEGSRLTVL.